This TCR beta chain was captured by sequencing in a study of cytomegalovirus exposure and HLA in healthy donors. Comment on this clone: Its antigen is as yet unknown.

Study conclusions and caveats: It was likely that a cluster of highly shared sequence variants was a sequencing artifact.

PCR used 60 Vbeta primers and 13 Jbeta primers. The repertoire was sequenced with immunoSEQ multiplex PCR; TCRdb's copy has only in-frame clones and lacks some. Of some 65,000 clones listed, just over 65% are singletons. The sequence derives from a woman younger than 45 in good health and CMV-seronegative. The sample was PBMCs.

DNA of the CDR3: TGTGCCAGCAGCGTAGGGAGGGACTTGAACACTGAAGCTTTCTTT. Its protein is CASSVGRDLNTEAFF. The rearrangement links TRBV9 to TRBJ1-1; a weak D match, TRBD1 (5 bases). This CDR3 is 15 amino acids long. Trimming removed 0 bases at V and 0 bases at J, with 9 bases between. CDR1 SGDLS and CDR2 YYNGEE come from the germline V gene.